This T cell receptor (beta chain) came from a study of OX40 agonist ivuxolimab in advanced cancers. Across the study: People who had prior anti-PD-1, anti-PD-L1 or anti-CTLA-4 therapy could take part, and approximately 43% had some.

The CDR3 contains 16 residues. From germline, CDR1 is SGHTA and CDR2 FQGNSA. Trimming removed 1 base from V and 6 bases from J, with 18 bases in between. Profiled with immunoSEQ multiplex PCR; TCRdb holds only in-frame clones, not every one. This table holds around 82,000 clones, about 89% found once. The chain joins TRBV7-2 to TRBJ1-2; no reliable D call. The material was CD4+ or CD8+ T cells sorted from blood, obtained in a trial of the OX40 agonist ivuxolimab. The source is an adult with an advanced solid tumor such as melanoma, head and neck, liver or kidney cancer. CDR3 in DNA: TGTGCCAGCAGCTTAGGGGCCGAGACAACCGAAAATGGCTACACCTTC. Its translation: CASSLGAETTENGYTF.